The rows below give T cell receptor beta chains drawn from one sample of a study of cytomegalovirus exposure and HLA in healthy donors. This table comes from immunoSEQ multiplex PCR, and its TCRdb copy is limited to in-frame clones, with some not included. Of around 200,000 clones listed, more than 80% are singletons. The sample consisted of PBMCs. Receptor source: a boy aged 5-17 years in good health and CMV-seronegative. Each CDR3 is given with its conserved first and last residue. The D gene is left open where the match is weak. Clone size is shown for a subset of rows, as once, few, many or a class of expanded clone.

V: TRBV9
D: TRBD1
size: .
length: 15
J: TRBJ2-3
DNA: TGTGCCAGCAGCGGATGGGACAGTAGCACAGATACGCAGTATTTT
CDR3: CASSGWDSSTDTQYF

V: TRBV7-9
D: TRBD1
size: .
length: 13
J: TRBJ1-1
DNA: TGTGCCAGCAGCTTAGAGAAGACAGGGACGACTTTCTTT
CDR3: CASSLEKTGTTFF

V: TRBV5-6
D: TRBD1
size: .
length: 17
J: TRBJ1-5
DNA: TGTGCCAGCAGCGCGGGACAGGGGGTTTTTAGCAATCAGCCCCAGCATTTT
CDR3: CASSAGQGVFSNQPQHF

V: TRBV7-2
D: .
size: .
length: 17
J: TRBJ2-4
DNA: TGTGCCAGCAGCAGCTACAGGGCATCCCTAGCCAAAAACATTCAGTACTTC
CDR3: CASSSYRASLAKNIQYF

V: TRBV29-1
D: .
size: .
length: 13
J: TRBJ2-1
DNA: TGCAGCGTTCGCCGGGACCAGGGGAGTGAGCAGTTCTTC
CDR3: CSVRRDQGSEQFF

V: TRBV6-6
D: .
size: .
length: 11
J: TRBJ1-6
DNA: TGTGCCAGCAGTCTGAATTCACCCCTCCACTTT
CDR3: CASSLNSPLHF

V: TRBV30
D: .
size: .
length: 14
J: TRBJ1-3
DNA: TGTGCCTGGAGTACCGGGACTGCTGGAAACACCATATATTTT
CDR3: CAWSTGTAGNTIYF

V: TRBV5-6
D: .
size: .
length: 13
J: TRBJ2-1
DNA: TGTGCCAGCAGCTTGGGGGCAGGGGATGAGCAGTTCTTC
CDR3: CASSLGAGDEQFF

V: TRBV27
D: .
size: .
length: 14
J: TRBJ2-2
DNA: TGTGCCAGCAGTCTCGGGACTAACACCGGGGAGCTGTTTTTT
CDR3: CASSLGTNTGELFF

V: TRBV7-8
D: TRBD1
size: .
length: 18
J: TRBJ2-6
DNA: TGTGCCAGCAGCTTAAGGTCGACAGGGCCGTTCGGGGCCAACGTCCTGACTTTC
CDR3: CASSLRSTGPFGANVLTF

V: TRBV11-2
D: .
size: .
length: 15
J: TRBJ1-4
DNA: TGTGCCAGCAGCACAGCAGGGTCAACTAATGAAAAACTGTTTTTT
CDR3: CASSTAGSTNEKLFF

V: TRBV15
D: TRBD2
size: .
length: 14
J: TRBJ2-7
DNA: TGTGCCACCAGCAGAGACGGGAGGAGGCTCGAGCAGTACTTC
CDR3: CATSRDGRRLEQYF

V: TRBV2
D: .
size: .
length: 23
J: TRBJ2-3
DNA: TGTGCCAGCAGTGATCTTGGGGGCCCGGCCCACCAAATAATCGGAACAAGCACAGATACGCAGTATTTT
CDR3: CASSDLGGPAHQIIGTSTDTQYF

V: TRBV7-9
D: TRBD1
size: few
length: 15
J: TRBJ1-2
DNA: TGTGCCAGCAGCTTAGCGGTGGGACAGAACTATGGCTACACCTTC
CDR3: CASSLAVGQNYGYTF

V: TRBV19
D: .
size: .
length: 15
J: TRBJ2-5
DNA: TGTGCCAGTAGTTTAAGAGCGGGCGTCCAAGAGACCCAGTACTTC
CDR3: CASSLRAGVQETQYF

V: TRBV11-3
D: .
size: .
length: 16
J: TRBJ2-1
DNA: TGTGCCAGCAGCTTAGATGGGGACATTTCCTACAATGAGCAGTTCTTC
CDR3: CASSLDGDISYNEQFF

V: TRBV21-1
D: .
size: .
length: 15
J: TRBJ1-1
DNA: TGTGCCAGCGGGGGGACAGGGGAATGGGGCACTGAAGCTTTCTTT
CDR3: CASGGTGEWGTEAFF